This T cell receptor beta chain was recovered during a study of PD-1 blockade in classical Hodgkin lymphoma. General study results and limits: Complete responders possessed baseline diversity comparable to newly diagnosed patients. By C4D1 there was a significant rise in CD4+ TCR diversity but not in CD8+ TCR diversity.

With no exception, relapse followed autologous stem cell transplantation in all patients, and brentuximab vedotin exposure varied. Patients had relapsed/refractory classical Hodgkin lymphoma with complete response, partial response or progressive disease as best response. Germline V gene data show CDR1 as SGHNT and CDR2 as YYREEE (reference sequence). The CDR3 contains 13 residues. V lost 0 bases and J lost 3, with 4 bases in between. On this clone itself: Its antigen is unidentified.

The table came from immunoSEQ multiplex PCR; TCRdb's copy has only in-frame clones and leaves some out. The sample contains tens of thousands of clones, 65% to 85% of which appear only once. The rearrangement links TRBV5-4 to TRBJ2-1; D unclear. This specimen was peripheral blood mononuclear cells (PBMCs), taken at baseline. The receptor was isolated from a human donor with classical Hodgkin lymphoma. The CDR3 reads CASSLDSYNEQFF. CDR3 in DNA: TGTGCCAGCAGCTTGGACAGCTACAATGAGCAGTTCTTC.